This TCR beta chain appears in the sequencing data of a study of blood T cell repertoires in COVID-19. Study background: Both acute and convalescent COVID-19 samples were obtained from the United States, Italy and Spain. Sources were T cells, B-cell-depleted T cells, or PBMCs; the material itself was cDNA or gDNA.

Original analysis: Amplification of reference gene primers provided the estimated nucleated cell counts. The method was immunoSEQ multiplex PCR; TCRdb's version includes in-frame clones alone and lacks a portion of them. That table is the source of V, J and clone size, and D and trimming were worked out from the DNA. This table holds roughly 85,000 clones, 86% found once. CDR3 length equals 15 residues. V gave up 3 bases and J gave up 7 bases; unmatched junction bases: 8. The V gene's germline CDR1 is SNHLY and CDR2 FYNNEI. Sequencing was done on a sample of peripheral blood. This TCR derives from a man aged 45 to 65 with active or convalescent COVID-19. The chain has TRBV2 and TRBJ1-4, with 7 bases identical to TRBD1. The CDR3 region is CASSDIGSGGEKLFF. DNA for the CDR3: TGTGCCAGCAGTGATATCGGGTCAGGGGGTGAAAAACTGTTTTTT. Variable domain in full (rest from reference TRBV2 and TRBJ1-4): EPEVTQTPSHQVTQMGQEVILRCVPISNHLYFYWYRQILGQKVEFLVSFYNNEISEKSEIFDDQFSVERPDGSNFTLKIRSTKLEDSAMYFCASSDIGSGGEKLFFGSGTQLSVL.